The clone carrying this T cell receptor beta chain was detected ten times or more. This record belongs to a study of T cells in Graves' hyperthyroidism and ophthalmopathy. The PBMCs had their origin in approximately 10 ml of fresh peripheral blood. The V end was cut by 2 bases, the J end by 5 bases, with 14 bases between. Germline V CDR1 and CDR2: LGHDT, YNNKEL (reference sequence). The CDR3 length is 15 residues. RNA transcripts served as the template for amplifying TCR beta CDR3 regions. The HTBI primer set drove a first-round RT-PCR of the TCR CDR3. TCRdb ran MiXCR on the multiplex PCR reads and lists one entry per CDR3 protein. The sample has under 350,000 distinct CDR3 sequences, under 25% seen once.

The rearrangement joins TRBV3-1 to TRBJ2-3, with D possibly TRBD1 on 6 matching bases. What was sequenced was blood. The receptor was isolated from a woman between 50 and 59 years old with Graves' hyperthyroidism. Here the CDR3 reads CASSQRGGVLDTQYF. CDR3 nucleotides: TGTGCCAGCAGCCAAAGAGGGGGTGTCCTAGATACGCAGTATTTT.